This TCR beta chain was sequenced in a study of human T cells and chemical hapten exposure. The time point is: pre-sensitization, week 0. Described treatment: therapeutic diphenylcyclopropenone sensitization with weekly scalp DPC. The V gene's germline CDR1 is SEHNR and CDR2 FQNEAQ (reference sequence). V was cut by 5 bases and J by 7 bases, with 11 bases left in between. The length of the CDR3 is 12 residues. In TCRdb, the RACE reads were re-called with MiXCR into one record per CDR3 protein. The table has fewer than 70,000 distinct CDR3 sequences, approximately 6.7% seen once; the top ten hold roughly 1.7%. This clonotype came up a few times.

V usage is TRBV7-9 and J usage is TRBJ1-1; unclear D gene. This TCR came from a woman aged 25 to 39 with alopecia areata. Some clones in this sample may be carry-over from other donors' samples. Sequenced here: whole blood, sampled in connection with sensitization to the hapten diphenylcyclopropenone (DPC). In DNA form, the CDR3 reads TGTGCCAGCAGCACCCCCAATGGTGAAGCTTTCTTT. Its protein is CASSTPNGEAFF.